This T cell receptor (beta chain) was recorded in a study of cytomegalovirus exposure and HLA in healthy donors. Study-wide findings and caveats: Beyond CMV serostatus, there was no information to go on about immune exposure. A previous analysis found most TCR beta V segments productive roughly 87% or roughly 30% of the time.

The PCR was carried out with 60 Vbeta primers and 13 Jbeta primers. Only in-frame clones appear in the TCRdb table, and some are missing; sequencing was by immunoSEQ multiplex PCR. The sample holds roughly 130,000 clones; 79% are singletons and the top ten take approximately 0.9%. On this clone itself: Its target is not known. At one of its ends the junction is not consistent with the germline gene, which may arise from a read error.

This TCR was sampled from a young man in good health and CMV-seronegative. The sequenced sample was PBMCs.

This chain's CDR3 is CSSSATGTGTPYSGYTF. DNA for the CDR3: TGTTCCAGCAGCGCAACCGGGACAGGGACACCATATTCTGGCTACACCTTC. This sequence joins TRBV7-9 and TRBJ1-2; TRBD1 matches at 9 bases. Germline assignment: CDR1 SEHNR and CDR2 FQNEAQ (reference sequence). The CDR3 spans 17 residues.